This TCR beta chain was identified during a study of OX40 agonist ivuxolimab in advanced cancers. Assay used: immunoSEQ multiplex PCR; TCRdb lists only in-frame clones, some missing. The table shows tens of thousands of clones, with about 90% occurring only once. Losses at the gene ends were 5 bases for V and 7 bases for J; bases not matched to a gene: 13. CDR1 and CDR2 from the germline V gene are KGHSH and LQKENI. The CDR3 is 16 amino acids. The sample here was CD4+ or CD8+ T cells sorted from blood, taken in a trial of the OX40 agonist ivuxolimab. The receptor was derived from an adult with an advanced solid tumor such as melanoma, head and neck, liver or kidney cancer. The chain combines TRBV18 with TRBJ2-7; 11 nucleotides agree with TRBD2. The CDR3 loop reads CASSVGLAGGLWEQYF. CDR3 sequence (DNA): TGTGCCAGCTCAGTGGGGCTAGCGGGAGGCCTCTGGGAGCAGTACTTC.